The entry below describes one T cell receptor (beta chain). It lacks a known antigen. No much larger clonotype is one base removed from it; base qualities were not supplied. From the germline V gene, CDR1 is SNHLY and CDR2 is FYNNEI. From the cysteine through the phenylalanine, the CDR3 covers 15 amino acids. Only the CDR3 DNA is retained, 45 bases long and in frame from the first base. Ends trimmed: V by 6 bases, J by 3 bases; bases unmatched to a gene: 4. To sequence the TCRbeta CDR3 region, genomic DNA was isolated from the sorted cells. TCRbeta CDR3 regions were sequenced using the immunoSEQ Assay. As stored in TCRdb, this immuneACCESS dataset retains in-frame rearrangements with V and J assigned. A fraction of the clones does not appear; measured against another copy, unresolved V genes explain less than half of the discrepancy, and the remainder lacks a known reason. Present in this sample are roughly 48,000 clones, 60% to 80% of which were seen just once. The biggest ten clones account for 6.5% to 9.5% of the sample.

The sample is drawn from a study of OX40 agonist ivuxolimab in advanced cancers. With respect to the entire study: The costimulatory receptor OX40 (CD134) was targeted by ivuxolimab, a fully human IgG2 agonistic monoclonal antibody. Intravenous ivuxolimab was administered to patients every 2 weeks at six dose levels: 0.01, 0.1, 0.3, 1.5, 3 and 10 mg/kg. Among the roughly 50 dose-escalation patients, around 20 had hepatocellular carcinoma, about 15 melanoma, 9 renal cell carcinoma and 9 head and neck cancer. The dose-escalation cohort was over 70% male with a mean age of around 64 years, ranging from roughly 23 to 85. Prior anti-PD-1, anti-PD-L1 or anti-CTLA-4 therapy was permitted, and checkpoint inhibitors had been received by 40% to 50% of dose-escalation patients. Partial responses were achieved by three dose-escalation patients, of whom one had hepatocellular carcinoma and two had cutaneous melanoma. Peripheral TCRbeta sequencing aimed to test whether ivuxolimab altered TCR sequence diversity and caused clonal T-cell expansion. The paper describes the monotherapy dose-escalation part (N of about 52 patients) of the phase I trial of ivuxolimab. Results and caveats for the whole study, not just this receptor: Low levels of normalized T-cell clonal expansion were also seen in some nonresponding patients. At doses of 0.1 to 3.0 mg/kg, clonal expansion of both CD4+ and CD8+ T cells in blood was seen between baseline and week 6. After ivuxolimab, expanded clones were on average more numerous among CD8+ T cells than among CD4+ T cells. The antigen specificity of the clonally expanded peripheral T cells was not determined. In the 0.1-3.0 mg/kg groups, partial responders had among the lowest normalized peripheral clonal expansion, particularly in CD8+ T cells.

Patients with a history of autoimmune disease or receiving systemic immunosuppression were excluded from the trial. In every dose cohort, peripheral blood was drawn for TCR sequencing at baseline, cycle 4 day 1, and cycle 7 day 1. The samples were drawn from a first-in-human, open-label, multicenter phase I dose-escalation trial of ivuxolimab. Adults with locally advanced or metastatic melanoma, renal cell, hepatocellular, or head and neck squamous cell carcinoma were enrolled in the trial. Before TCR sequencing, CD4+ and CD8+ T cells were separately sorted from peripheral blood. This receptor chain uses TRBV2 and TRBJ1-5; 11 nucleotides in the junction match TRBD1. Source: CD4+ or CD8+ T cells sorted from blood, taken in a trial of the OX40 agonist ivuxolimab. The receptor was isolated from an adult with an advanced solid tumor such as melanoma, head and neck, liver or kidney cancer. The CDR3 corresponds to CASRGQGASNQPQHF. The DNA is TGTGCCAGCAGAGGACAGGGGGCATCCAATCAGCCCCAGCATTTT.